The 5 T cell receptor beta chains below all came from one sample that was sequenced in a study of T cell repertoires in cytomegalovirus infection. TCRdb itself ran the reads through MiXCR, one entry per CDR3 protein. This table holds approximately 750,000 distinct CDR3 sequences, approximately 40% found once. Material: PBMCs. Receptor source: a human donor in good health (CMV status not recorded). Some clones in this sample may be carry-over from other donors' samples.

The CDR3 is CASNLDGPGGRPQHF. The CDR3 DNA follows: TGTGCCAGCAACCTAGACGGTCCTGGAGGTAGGCCCCAGCATTTT. The chain joins TRBV6-1 to TRBJ1-5; D not resolved. The germline gives CDR1 MNHNS, CDR2 SASEGT. CDR3 length: 15 residues. V was pared by 7 bases and J by 9 bases, with 22 bases between.

A remark on this clonotype: Given a much more abundant clone one base away, this may be a read error. No conserved phenylalanine or tryptophan is present at the end of the CDR3, so a read error is the likely explanation. The genes are TRBV28 and TRBJ2-7; TRBD1 matches 8 bases. J was trimmed by 5 bases and V by 2 bases; bases with no gene match: 5. This CDR3 has 14 amino acids. Per the germline V gene, CDR1 is MDHEN and CDR2 is SYDVKM. Written as DNA, the CDR3 is TGTGCCAGCAGTTTAGGAACAGGGGGTCACGAGCAGTACTTA. Residues: CASSLGTGGHEQYL.

About this clonotype: A much larger clone differs from this one at a single base, so this may be a read error. The chain carries TRBV12-3 or TRBV12-4 and TRBJ2-1; D unclear. The CDR3 consists of 12 residues. The CDR3 sequence: CDSSSDSMVQFF. The CDR3 coding sequence is TGTGACAGCAGTTCAGACTCTATGGTTCAGTTCTTC.

This clonotype was seen only a few times. This chain joins TRBV2 and TRBJ1-5; 7 bases fit TRBD1. The CDR3 loop spans 15 amino acids. V gave up 6 bases and J gave up 3 bases; unmatched junction bases: 8. Germline loops: CDR1 SNHLY, CDR2 FYNNEI. The CDR3 DNA is TGTGCCAGCAGGGGTGGGACAGCCATCAATCAGCCCCAGCATTTT. Its protein product is CASRGGTAINQPQHF.

The chain combines TRBV29-1 with TRBJ2-1; TRBD2 matches 9 bases. Losses at the gene ends were 8 bases for V and 3 bases for J; bases not matched to a gene: 5. The CDR3 is made up of 13 amino acids. Germline CDR1 SQVTM, CDR2 ANQGSEA. CDR3 sequence: CSLRTSDYNEQFF. The CDR3 DNA is TGCAGCCTCAGGACTAGCGACTACAATGAGCAGTTCTTC.